This TCR beta chain is from a study of siplizumab effects on memory and regulatory T cells. A word on this clone: The antigen remains unidentified.

TCRdb's copy holds only in-frame clones and misses some; the assay was immunoSEQ multiplex PCR. The table lists about 110,000 clones, roughly 89% of them singletons. CDR3 size: 16 residues. Deletions cut 3 bases from V and 5 bases from J, with 20 bases between. Looked up from germline, CDR1 is MGHDK and CDR2 is SYGVNS. Study results and caveats: Tregs proliferating in siplizumab cultures lacked confirmation of their suppressive function. There appeared to be greater diversity in naive T cells than in memory cells, and naive T cells seemed major contributors to the alloresponse.

This clonotype was obtained from a human donor in good health. The sequenced sample was CD4+ T cells sorted from blood. V is TRBV25-1 and J is TRBJ2-7; no reliable D call. CDR3 coding DNA: TGTGCCAGCAGTGATCTTGTCCCAGGCTTGAACAACGAGCAGTACTTC. Translation: CASSDLVPGLNNEQYF.